This T cell receptor (beta chain) was captured in a study of CD8+ T cells in alopecia areata. Across the study: In an open-label trial, patients got 5 to 10 mg tofacitinib twice daily. Notes on the study in general: Sharing of TCR sequences between patients (possibly for HLA-related reasons) was less clear than in mice.

Alopecia areata patients provided lesional scalp punch biopsies and peripheral blood. The CDR3 runs 18 residues. Looked up from germline, CDR1 is MNHNS and CDR2 is SASEGT. With V trimmed by 5 bases and J by 2 bases, 10 bases remained unmatched. On this clone itself: Antigen unknown.

The authors extracted RNA and reverse transcribed it into cDNA as the sequencing template. Generated by immunoSEQ multiplex PCR, the TCRdb table keeps only in-frame clones and is missing some. This repertoire shows over 150,000 clones, about 63% found once; its top ten account for 14% to 15%. This chain connects TRBV6-1 to TRBJ2-5; 14 bases fit TRBD2. The sample here was CD4+ T cells sorted from blood, taken at week 0. The sequence came from a human donor with alopecia areata. The CDR3 reads CASSQGTSGGPRQETQYF. The CDR3 bases are TGTGCCAGCAGTCAAGGGACTAGCGGGGGACCGAGGCAAGAGACCCAGTACTTC.